This T cell receptor beta chain came from a study of blood T cell repertoires in COVID-19. About the research overall: The United States, Italy and Spain provided the acute and convalescent COVID-19 samples. PBMCs, B-cell-depleted T cells, or T cells provided the cDNA or gDNA that made up the material.

Per the germline V gene, CDR1 is MDHEN and CDR2 is SYDVKM. V was pared by 2 bases and J by 0 bases, with 17 bases between. The CDR3 runs to 18 residues. Assay used: immunoSEQ multiplex PCR; TCRdb lists only in-frame clones, some missing. The table lists roughly 380,000 clones, 89% of them singletons. This clonotype was obtained from a woman aged 40-49 years with COVID-19, enrolled during active disease. Sequencing used peripheral blood. V is TRBV28 and J is TRBJ1-5, with a weak D call TRBD1 (5 bases). CDR3 DNA: TGTGCCAGCAGTTTACTGAAGTTGGCAGGGTATAGCAATCAGCCCCAGCATTTT. It translates to CASSLLKLAGYSNQPQHF.